This TCR beta chain was documented in a study of T cells in Graves' hyperthyroidism and ophthalmopathy. Study in general: Blood from the periphery was taken at initial diagnosis, before any treatment. Study-wide results and caveats: The authors' 13 V-J model separated ophthalmopathy from stable hyperthyroidism.

The CDR3 length is 16 residues. In germline, CDR1 is DFQATT, CDR2 SNEGSKA (reference sequence). With 2 bases removed from V and 7 bases from J, the gap between germline ends came to 18 bases. This clonotype occurred many times. Its target is unknown. From RNA transcripts, TCR beta CDR3 regions were amplified. Using the HTBI primer set, a first-round RT-PCR was run on the TCR CDR3. TCRdb re-called the multiplex PCR reads through MiXCR, storing one row per CDR3 protein. The sample carries hundreds of thousands of distinct CDR3 sequences, about a sixth recorded once. The V and J genes are TRBV20-1 and TRBJ1-6; D possibly corresponds to TRBD1 (6 bases). The sequenced material came from blood. The sequence was collected from a woman younger than 35 with Graves' ophthalmopathy. The CDR3 nucleotides are TGCAGTGCTAGAAATTTCTTGGGGACAATAAATTCACCCCTCCACTTT. The encoded protein is CSARNFLGTINSPLHF.